This TCR beta chain originates from a study of blood T cell repertoires in COVID-19. Study at large: Sources were T cells, B-cell-depleted T cells, or PBMCs; the material itself was cDNA or gDNA.

The trim removed 4 bases at V and 7 bases at J, leaving 6 bases unmatched. The CDR3 has 12 residues. CDR1 is GTSNPN and CDR2 is SVGIG in the germline V gene (reference sequence). This clone has only one observation. Per the original methods: Estimates of nucleated cell counts were drawn from the amplification of reference gene primers. The method was immunoSEQ multiplex PCR; TCRdb's version includes in-frame clones alone and lacks a portion of them. V and J calls and clone size are as listed in that table; D and trimming were resolved from the DNA. The sample records some 160,000 clones, 75% to 85% being singletons.

Sequencing was carried out using peripheral blood. The clonotype comes from a man aged 55 to 70 with acute or convalescent COVID-19. The chain carries TRBV30 and TRBJ2-7; 8 bases line up with TRBD2. The CDR3 loop reads CAWTSGGREQYF. The CDR3 DNA reads as TGTGCCTGGACCTCGGGGGGGCGGGAGCAGTACTTC.